This T cell receptor beta chain appears in the sequencing data of a study of response to subunit inactivated influenza vaccine. Broader study findings: Authors suggested seasonal influenza vaccinations each recruit few new T cells.

TCRdb re-called the RT-PCR reads with MiXCR, one entry per CDR3 protein. The sample holds 150,000 to 200,000 distinct CDR3 sequences, roughly a tenth seen once. The sample holds a few counts of this clonotype. Its target is unknown. Trimming removed 7 bases from V and 2 bases from J, with 12 bases in between. The CDR3 runs 14 residues. Germline assignment: CDR1 LNHDA and CDR2 SQIVND (reference sequence). The J gene is TRBJ1-3, the V gene TRBV19, with a weak D call TRBD1 (6 bases). The sample here was non-naive T cells sorted from PBMCs, taken roughly 6 weeks after vaccination. This receptor was taken from a man aged 50 to 60 who received an inactivated influenza vaccine. The CDR3: CASIQTGTGNTIYF. DNA of the CDR3: TGTGCCAGTATCCAGACAGGAACTGGAAACACCATATATTTT.